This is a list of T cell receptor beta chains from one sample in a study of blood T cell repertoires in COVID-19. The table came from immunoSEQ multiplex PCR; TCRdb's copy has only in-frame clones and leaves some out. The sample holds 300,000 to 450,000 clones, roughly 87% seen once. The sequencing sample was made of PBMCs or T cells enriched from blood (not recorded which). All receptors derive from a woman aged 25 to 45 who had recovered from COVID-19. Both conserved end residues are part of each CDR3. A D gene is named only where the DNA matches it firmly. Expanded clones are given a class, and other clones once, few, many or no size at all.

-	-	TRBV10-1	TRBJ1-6	CASSDGRHGNSPLHF	TGCGCCAGCAGTGATGGCAGGCACGGTAATTCACCCCTCCACTTT
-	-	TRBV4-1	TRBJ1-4	CASSPVTAVLDEKLFF	TGCGCCAGCAGCCCCGTCACCGCGGTTCTGGATGAAAAACTGTTTTTT
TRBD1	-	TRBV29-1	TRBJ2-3	CSVGTGGSDTQYF	TGCAGCGTCGGGACAGGGGGTTCAGATACGCAGTATTTT
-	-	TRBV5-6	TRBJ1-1	CASSLAWRVTEAFF	TGTGCCAGCAGCTTGGCCTGGAGGGTTACTGAAGCTTTCTTT
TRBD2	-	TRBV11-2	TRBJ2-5	CASSSREVPRETQYF	TGTGCCAGCAGCTCCCGGGAGGTACCCAGGGAGACCCAGTACTTC
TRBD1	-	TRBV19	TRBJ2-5	CASGGQGSETQYF	TGTGCCAGTGGGGGACAGGGGAGCGAGACCCAGTACTTC
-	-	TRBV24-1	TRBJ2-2	CATSDLPGLGTGELFF	TGTGCCACCAGTGATTTGCCAGGGTTGGGCACCGGGGAGCTGTTTTTT
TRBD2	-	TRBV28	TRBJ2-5	CASSRPTSGRETQYF	TGTGCCAGCAGTCGACCGACTAGCGGACGAGAGACCCAGTACTTC
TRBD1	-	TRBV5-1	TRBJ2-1	CASSPQEQQGWNEQFF	TGCGCCAGCAGTCCGCAAGAGCAACAGGGGTGGAATGAGCAGTTCTTC
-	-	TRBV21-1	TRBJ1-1	CASSGQGRRMNTEAFF	TGTGCCAGCAGCGGACAGGGGAGGAGGATGAACACTGAAGCTTTCTTT
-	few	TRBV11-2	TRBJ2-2	CASSLGGHGTGELFF	TGTGCCAGCAGCTTGGGGGGGCACGGCACCGGGGAGCTGTTTTTT
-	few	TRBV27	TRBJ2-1	CASSFGLPYNEQFF	TGTGCCAGCAGTTTTGGACTACCCTACAATGAGCAGTTCTTC
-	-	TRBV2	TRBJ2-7	CASSELGGAYEQYF	TGTGCCAGCAGTGAACTCGGCGGTGCGTACGAGCAGTACTTC
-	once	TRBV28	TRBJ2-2	CASSQVQEITGELFF	TGTGCCAGCAGTCAAGTACAGGAAATCACCGGGGAGCTGTTTTTT
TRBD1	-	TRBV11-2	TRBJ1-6	CASSRQQGGGSPLHF	TGTGCCAGCAGCCGTCAACAGGGGGGAGGATCACCCCTCCACTTT
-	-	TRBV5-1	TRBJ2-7	CASSWKGAQGYEQYF	TGCGCCAGCAGCTGGAAAGGGGCGCAGGGTTACGAGCAGTACTTC
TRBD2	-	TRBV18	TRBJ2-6	CASSPVREAVGANVLTF	TGTGCCAGCTCACCAGTGCGGGAGGCGGTCGGGGCCAACGTCCTGACTTTC
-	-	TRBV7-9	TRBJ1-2	CASSLTGNIHGYTF	TGTGCCAGCAGCTTAACAGGGAATATCCATGGCTACACCTTC
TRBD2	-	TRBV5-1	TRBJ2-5	CASSPGGGYQETQYF	TGCGCCAGCAGCCCCGGCGGGGGGTACCAAGAGACCCAGTACTTC
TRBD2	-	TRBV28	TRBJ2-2	CASSIRGWTRENTGELFF	TGTGCCAGCAGTATAAGGGGATGGACTAGAGAGAACACCGGGGAGCTGTTTTTT
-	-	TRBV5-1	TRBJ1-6	CASSLALGALNSPLHF	TGCGCCAGCAGCTTGGCCTTGGGCGCCCTCAATTCACCCCTCCACTTT
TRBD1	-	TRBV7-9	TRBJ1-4	CASSLGGQGGNEKLFF	TGTGCCAGCAGCTTAGGCGGACAGGGTGGTAATGAAAAACTGTTTTTT
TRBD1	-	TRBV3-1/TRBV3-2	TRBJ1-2	CASSQDGTGLYGYTF	TGTGCCAGCAGCCAAGATGGGACAGGCCTCTATGGCTACACCTTC
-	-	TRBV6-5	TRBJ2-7	CASRITQSYEQYF	TGTGCCAGCAGAATAACACAAAGTTACGAGCAGTACTTC
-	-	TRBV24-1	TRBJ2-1	CATSDRYRPSYNEQFF	TGTGCCACCAGTGATCGTTACAGGCCCTCCTACAATGAGCAGTTCTTC
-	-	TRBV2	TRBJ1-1	CASSRGGLAEAFF	TGTGCCAGCAGCAGAGGAGGACTGGCTGAAGCTTTCTTT